This T cell receptor beta chain derives from a study of cytotoxic CD8 clonotypes in ibrutinib-treated CLL. Study-wide findings and caveats: Sustained-remission and progressing patients had different sampling times. Clonality increased at ibrutinib response, then returned toward baseline at progression. Starting clonality was above that of age-matched healthy donors and tracked circulating CD8+ T-cell counts.

This table comes from immunoSEQ multiplex PCR, and its TCRdb copy is limited to in-frame clones, with some not included. The sample shows approximately 53,000 clones, around four fifths of them seen only once. The CDR3 covers 15 residues. The germline V and J ends were trimmed by 0 bases and 9 bases, with 18 bases remaining between them. Germline V gene data show CDR1 as MNHNS and CDR2 as SASEGT. As input for TCR beta libraries, roughly 2.1 micrograms of genomic DNA came from cryopreserved PBMCs. Points on this clone: Its antigen remains unidentified.

The sample in question was PBMCs, obtained after 24 months of ibrutinib treatment. The receptor was derived from a human donor with chronic lymphocytic leukemia. The V gene is TRBV6-1, the J gene TRBJ2-7, with a possible D match to TRBD2 (6 bases). CDR3 region: CASSEARGDLLGQYF. Written as DNA, the CDR3 is TGTGCCAGCAGTGAAGCGCGGGGAGACCTTCTTGGGCAGTACTTC.